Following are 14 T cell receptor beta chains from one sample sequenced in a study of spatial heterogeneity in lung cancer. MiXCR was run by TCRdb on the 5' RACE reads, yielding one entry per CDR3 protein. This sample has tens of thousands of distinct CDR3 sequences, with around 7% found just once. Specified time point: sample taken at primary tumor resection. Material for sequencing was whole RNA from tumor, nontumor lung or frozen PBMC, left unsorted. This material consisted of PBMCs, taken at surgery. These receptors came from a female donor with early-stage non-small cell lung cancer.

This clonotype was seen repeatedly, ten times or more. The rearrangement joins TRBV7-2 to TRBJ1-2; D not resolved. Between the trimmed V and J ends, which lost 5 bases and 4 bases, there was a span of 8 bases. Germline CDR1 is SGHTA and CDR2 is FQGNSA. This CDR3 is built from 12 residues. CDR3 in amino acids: CASSPTTYGYTF. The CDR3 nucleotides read TGTGCCAGCAGCCCAACGACCTATGGCTACACCTTC.

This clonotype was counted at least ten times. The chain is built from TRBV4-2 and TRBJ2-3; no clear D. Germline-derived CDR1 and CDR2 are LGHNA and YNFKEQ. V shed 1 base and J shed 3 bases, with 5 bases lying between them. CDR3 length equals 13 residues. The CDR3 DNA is TGTGCCAGCAGCCAAGGGCGGACAGATACGCAGTATTTT. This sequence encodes CASSQGRTDTQYF.

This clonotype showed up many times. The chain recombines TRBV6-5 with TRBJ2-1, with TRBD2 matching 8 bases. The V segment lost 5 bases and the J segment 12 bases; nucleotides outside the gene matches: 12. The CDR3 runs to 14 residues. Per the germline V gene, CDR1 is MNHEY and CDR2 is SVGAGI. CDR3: CASSEGGLAGWQFF. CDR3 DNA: TGTGCCAGCAGTGAAGGCGGACTAGCCGGCTGGCAGTTCTTC.

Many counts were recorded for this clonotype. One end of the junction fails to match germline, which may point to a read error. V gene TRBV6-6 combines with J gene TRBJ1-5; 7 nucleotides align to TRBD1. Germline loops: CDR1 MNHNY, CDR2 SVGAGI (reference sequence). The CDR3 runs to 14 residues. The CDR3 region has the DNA TGTGCCAGCAGTAAACAGGGGCTTGGATTGCCCGAGCATTTT. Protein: CASSKQGLGLPEHF.

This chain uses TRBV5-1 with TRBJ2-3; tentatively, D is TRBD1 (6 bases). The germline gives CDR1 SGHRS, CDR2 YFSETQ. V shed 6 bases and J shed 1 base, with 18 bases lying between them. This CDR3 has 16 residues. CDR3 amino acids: CASKLTQGSGTDTQYF. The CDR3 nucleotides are TGCGCCAGCAAACTAACTCAGGGGTCCGGCACAGATACGCAGTATTTT.

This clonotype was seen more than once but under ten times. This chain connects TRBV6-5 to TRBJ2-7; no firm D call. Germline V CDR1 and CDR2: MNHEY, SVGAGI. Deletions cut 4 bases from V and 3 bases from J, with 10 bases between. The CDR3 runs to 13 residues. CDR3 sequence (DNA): TGTGCCAGCAGTTCAGGTTCCCTCTACGAGCAGTACTTC. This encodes CASSSGSLYEQYF.

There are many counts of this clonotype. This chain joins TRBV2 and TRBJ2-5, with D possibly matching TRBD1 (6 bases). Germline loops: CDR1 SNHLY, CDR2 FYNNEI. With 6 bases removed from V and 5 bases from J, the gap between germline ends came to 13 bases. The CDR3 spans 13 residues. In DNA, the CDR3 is TGTGCCAGCAGGTGGGGGCCCGGGGAGACCCAGTACTTC. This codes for CASRWGPGETQYF.

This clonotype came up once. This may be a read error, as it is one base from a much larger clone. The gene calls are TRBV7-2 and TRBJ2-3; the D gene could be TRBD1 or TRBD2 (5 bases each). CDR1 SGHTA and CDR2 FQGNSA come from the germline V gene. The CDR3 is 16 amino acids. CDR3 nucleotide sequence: TGTGCCAGCAGCTTAGTAGGGGACCTAAGCACAGTTACGCAGTATTTT. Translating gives CASSLVGDLSTVTQYF.

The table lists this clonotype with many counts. The CDR3, as DNA: TGTGCCAGCAGCTTGCGGACCAACTATGGCTACACCTTC. Translated, it gives CASSLRTNYGYTF. The chain recombines TRBV6-5 with TRBJ1-2; no firm D call. The V gene lost 6 bases and the J gene lost 2 bases, with 10 bases spanning the gap. CDR1 and CDR2 (germline): MNHEY, SVGAGI. This CDR3 spans 13 amino acids.

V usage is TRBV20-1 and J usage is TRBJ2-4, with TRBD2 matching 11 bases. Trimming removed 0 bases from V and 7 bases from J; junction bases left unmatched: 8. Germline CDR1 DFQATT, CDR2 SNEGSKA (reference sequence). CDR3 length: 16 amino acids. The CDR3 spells CSARDPSGGPDNIQYF. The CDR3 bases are TGCAGTGCTAGAGATCCTAGCGGGGGGCCGGATAACATTCAGTACTTC.

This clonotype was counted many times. CDR3 in DNA: TGTGCCAGCAGCACGGCGGGGGCGATGAACACCGGGGAGCTGTTTTTT. This encodes CASSTAGAMNTGELFF. The chain carries TRBV7-9 and TRBJ2-2; perhaps TRBD2 as D (7 bases). CDR1 SEHNR and CDR2 FQNEAQ come from the germline V gene (reference sequence). V was pared by 5 bases and J by 1 base, with 14 bases between. There are 16 residues in the CDR3.

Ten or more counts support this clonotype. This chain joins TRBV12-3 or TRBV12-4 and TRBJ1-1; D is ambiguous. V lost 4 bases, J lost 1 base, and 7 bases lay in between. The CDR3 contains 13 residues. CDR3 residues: CASSSLRNTEAFF. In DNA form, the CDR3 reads TGTGCCAGCAGTTCCCTGAGGAACACTGAAGCTTTCTTT.

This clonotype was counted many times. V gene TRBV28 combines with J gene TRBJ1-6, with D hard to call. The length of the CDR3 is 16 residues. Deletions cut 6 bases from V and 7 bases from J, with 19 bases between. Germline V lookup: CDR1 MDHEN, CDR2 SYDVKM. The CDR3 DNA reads TGTGCCAGCAGGGAGAACGGCGAACGAGTGAATTCACCCCTCCACTTT. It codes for CASRENGERVNSPLHF.

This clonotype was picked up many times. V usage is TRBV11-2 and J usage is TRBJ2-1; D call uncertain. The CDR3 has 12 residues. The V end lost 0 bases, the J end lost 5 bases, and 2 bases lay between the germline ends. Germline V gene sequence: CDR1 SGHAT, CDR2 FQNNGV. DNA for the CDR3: TGTGCCAGCAGCTTAGATAACAATGAGCAGTTCTTC. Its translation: CASSLDNNEQFF.